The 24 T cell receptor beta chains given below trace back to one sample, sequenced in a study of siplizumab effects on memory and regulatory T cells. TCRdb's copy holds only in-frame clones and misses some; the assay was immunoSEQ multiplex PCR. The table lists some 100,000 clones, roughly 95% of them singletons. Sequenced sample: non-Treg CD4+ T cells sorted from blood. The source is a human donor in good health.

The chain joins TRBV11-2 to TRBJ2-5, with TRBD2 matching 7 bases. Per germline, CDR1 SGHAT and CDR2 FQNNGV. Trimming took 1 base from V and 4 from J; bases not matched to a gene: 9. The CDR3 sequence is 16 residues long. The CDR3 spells CASSLAASWGGETQYF. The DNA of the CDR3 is TGTGCCAGCAGCTTAGCGGCTAGCTGGGGGGGAGAGACCCAGTACTTC.

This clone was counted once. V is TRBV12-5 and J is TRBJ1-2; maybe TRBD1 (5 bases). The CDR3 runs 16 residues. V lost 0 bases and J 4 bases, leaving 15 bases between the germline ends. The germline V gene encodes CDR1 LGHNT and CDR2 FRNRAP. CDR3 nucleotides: TGTGCTAGTGGTTTGGTACGTGGGGCAAAGGCCTATGGCTACACCTTC. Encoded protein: CASGLVRGAKAYGYTF.

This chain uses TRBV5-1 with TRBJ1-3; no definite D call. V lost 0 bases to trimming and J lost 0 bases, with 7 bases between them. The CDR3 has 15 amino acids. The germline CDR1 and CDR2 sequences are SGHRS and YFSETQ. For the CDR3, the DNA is TGCGCCAGCAGCTTGGGCGGGAGCTCTGGAAACACCATATATTTT. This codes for CASSLGGSSGNTIYF.

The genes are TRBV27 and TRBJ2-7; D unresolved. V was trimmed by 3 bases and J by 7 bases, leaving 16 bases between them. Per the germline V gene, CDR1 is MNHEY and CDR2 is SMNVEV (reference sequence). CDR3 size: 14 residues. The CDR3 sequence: CASSLGGSGEEQYF. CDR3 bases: TGTGCCAGCAGTTTGGGCGGTTCGGGTGAAGAGCAGTACTTC.

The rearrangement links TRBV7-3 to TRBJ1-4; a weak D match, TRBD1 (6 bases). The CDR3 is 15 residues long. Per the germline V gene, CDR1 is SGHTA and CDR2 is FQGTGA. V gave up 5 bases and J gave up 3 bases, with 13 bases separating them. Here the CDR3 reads CASSQAGGPNEKLFF. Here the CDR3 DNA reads TGTGCCAGCAGCCAGGCGGGGGGCCCTAATGAAAAACTGTTTTTT.

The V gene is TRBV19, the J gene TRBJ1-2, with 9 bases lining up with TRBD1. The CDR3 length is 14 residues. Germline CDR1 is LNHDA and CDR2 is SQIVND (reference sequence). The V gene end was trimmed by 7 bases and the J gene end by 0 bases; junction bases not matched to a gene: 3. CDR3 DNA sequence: TGTGCCAGTAAAGGGACAGGGACTAACTATGGCTACACCTTC. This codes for CASKGTGTNYGYTF.

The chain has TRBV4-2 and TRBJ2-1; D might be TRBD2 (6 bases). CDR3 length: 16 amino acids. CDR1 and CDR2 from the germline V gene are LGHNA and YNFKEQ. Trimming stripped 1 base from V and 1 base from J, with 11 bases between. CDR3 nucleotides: TGTGCCAGCAGCCAAGGGGACGGGGGATCCTACAATGAGCAGTTCTTC. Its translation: CASSQGDGGSYNEQFF.

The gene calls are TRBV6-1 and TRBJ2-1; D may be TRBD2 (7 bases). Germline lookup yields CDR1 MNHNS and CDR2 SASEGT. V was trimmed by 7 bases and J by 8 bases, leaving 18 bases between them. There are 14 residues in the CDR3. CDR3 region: CASMEAGEGHEQFF. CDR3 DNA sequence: TGTGCCAGCATGGAGGCAGGGGAGGGGCATGAGCAGTTCTTC.

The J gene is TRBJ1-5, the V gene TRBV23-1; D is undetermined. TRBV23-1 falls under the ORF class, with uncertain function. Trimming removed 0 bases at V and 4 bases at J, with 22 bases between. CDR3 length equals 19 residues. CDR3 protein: CASSQSCSPGILLNQPQHF. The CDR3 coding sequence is TGCGCCAGCAGTCAATCGTGCAGTCCCGGAATTCTGCTTAATCAGCCCCAGCATTTT.

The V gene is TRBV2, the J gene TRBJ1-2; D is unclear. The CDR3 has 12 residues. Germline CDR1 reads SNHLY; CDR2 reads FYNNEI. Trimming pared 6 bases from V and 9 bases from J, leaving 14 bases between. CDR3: CASRSAVTSYTF. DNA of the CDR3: TGTGCCAGCAGGAGCGCCGTTACAAGCTACACCTTC.

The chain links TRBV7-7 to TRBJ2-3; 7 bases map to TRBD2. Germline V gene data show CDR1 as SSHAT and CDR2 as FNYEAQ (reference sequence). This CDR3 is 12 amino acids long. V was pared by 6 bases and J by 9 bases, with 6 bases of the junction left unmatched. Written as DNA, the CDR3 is TGTGCCAGCAGGGGGAGCGGGGCGACGCAGTATTTT. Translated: CASRGSGATQYF.

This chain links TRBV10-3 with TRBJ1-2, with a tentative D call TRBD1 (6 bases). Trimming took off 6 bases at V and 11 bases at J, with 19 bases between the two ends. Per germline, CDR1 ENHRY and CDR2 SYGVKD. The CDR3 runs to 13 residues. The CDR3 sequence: CAISKQGGIGYTF. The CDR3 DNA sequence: TGTGCCATCAGCAAACAGGGTGGCATAGGATACACCTTC.

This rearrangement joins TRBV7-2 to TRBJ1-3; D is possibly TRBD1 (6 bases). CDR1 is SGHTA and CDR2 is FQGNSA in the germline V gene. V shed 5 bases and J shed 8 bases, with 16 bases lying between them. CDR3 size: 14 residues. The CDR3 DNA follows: TGTGCCAGCAGCCCTCGGCAGGGGAAGGACACCATATATTTT. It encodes CASSPRQGKDTIYF.

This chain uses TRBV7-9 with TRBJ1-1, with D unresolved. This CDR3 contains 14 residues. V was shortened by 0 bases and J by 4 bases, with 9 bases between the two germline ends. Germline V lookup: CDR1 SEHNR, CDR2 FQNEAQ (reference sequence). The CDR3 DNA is TGTGCCAGCAGCTTAGCGCAAGGGCCCACTGAAGCTTTCTTT. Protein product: CASSLAQGPTEAFF.

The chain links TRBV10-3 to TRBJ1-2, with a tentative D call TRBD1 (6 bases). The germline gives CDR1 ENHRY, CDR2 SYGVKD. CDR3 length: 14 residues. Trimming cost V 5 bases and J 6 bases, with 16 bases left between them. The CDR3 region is CAISPWEGDDGYTF. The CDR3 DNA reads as TGTGCCATCAGTCCCTGGGAGGGGGACGATGGCTACACCTTC.

CDR3 protein: CASSWEYTDTQYF. The CDR3 DNA reads as TGTGCCAGCAGTTGGGAGTACACAGATACGCAGTATTTT. The rearrangement uses TRBV11-3 and TRBJ2-3; tentative D call: TRBD2 (5 bases). Trimming shortened V by 6 bases and J by 2 bases, and 9 bases separated the two germline ends. This CDR3 region has 13 residues. The germline V gene has CDR1 SGHNT and CDR2 YENEEA. Combining the CDR3 with reference TRBV11-3 and TRBJ2-3 gives the whole variable domain EAGVVQSPRYKIIEKKQPVAFWCNPISGHNTLYWYLQNLGQGPELLIRYENEEAVDDSQLPKDRFSAERLKGVDSTLKIQPAELGDSAVYLCASSWEYTDTQYFGPGTRLTVL.

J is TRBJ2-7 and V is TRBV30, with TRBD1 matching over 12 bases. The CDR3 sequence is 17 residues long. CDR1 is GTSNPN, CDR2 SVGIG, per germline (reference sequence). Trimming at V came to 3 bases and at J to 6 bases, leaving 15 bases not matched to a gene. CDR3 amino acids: CAWRHLPGQGAKSEQYF. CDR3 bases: TGTGCCTGGAGACATCTTCCGGGACAGGGGGCGAAGAGCGAGCAGTACTTC.

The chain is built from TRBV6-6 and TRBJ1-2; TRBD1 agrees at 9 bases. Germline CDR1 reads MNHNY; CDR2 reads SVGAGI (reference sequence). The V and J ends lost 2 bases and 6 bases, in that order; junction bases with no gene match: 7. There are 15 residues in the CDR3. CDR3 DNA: TGTGCCAGCAGTTACGAAGCCGGGACAGGGAATGGCTACACCTTC. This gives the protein CASSYEAGTGNGYTF.

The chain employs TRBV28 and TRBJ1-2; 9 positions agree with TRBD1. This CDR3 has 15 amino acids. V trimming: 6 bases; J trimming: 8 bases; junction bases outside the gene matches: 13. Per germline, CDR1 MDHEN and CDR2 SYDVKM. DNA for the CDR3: TGTGCCAGCAGGCCGACAGGGGGGAGTAGGGGAGGCTACACCTTC. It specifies CASRPTGGSRGGYTF.

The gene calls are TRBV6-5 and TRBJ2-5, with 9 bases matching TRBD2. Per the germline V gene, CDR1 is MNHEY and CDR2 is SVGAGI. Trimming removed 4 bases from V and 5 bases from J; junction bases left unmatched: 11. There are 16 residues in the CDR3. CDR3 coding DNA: TGTGCCAGCAGTTCGGGAAGCGGGGGGTTTGGGGAGACCCAGTACTTC. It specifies CASSSGSGGFGETQYF.

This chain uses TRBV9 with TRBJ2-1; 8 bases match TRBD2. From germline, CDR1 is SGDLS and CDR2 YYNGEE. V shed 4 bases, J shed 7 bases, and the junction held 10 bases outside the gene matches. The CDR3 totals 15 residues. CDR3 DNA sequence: TGTGCCAGCAGCTCGCGGGGGGCTCCTGCGAATGAGCAGTTCTTC. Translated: CASSSRGAPANEQFF.

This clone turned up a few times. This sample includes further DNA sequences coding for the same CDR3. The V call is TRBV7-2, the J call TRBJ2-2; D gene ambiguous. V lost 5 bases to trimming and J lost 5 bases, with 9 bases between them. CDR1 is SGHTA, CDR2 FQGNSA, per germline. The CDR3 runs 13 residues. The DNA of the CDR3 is TGTGCCAGCAGCCCTGGTGGGACCGGGGAGCTGTTTTTT. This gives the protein CASSPGGTGELFF.

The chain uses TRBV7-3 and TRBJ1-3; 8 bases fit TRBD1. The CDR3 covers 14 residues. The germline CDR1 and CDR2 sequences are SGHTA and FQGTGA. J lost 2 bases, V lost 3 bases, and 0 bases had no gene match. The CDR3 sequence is CASSLTGAGNTIYF. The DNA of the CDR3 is TGTGCCAGCAGCTTGACAGGGGCTGGAAACACCATATATTTT.

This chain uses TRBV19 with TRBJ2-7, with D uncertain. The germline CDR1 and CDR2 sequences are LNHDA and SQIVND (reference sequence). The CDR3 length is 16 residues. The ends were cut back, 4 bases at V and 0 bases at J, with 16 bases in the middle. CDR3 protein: CASSNSPQTHSYEQYF. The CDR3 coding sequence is TGTGCCAGTAGTAATTCCCCCCAGACGCACTCCTACGAGCAGTACTTC.